These T cell receptor beta chains were read from a single sample in a study of T cell repertoires in cytomegalovirus infection. TCRdb reprocessed the reads via MiXCR and lists one record per CDR3 protein. Of about 400,000 distinct CDR3 sequences detected, roughly 20% appear once; the ten largest clones hold roughly 9%. What was sequenced was PBMCs. The receptors come from a human donor in good health (CMV status not recorded). Some clones in this sample may be carry-over from other donors' samples. Both conserved end residues are part of each CDR3. Fields, in order: V gene, CDR3 protein.

v_call: TRBV4-1; cdr3_aa: CASSTDRVVGTDTQYF
v_call: TRBV20-1; cdr3_aa: CSARHLSQAGDEQYF
v_call: TRBV19; cdr3_aa: CASSSIGQPQHF
v_call: TRBV7-9; cdr3_aa: CASSPARQQETQYF
v_call: TRBV7-2; cdr3_aa: CASSLVTTVSSYEQYF
v_call: TRBV7-2; cdr3_aa: CASSLESGTEAFF
v_call: TRBV11-2; cdr3_aa: CASSWTSVGYTF
v_call: TRBV9; cdr3_aa: CASSSRPGIEAFF
v_call: TRBV7-2; cdr3_aa: CASSLALENTEAFF
v_call: TRBV7-9; cdr3_aa: CASSFQRVEQFF
v_call: TRBV10-3; cdr3_aa: CAIRTGQGRTEAFF
v_call: TRBV7-2; cdr3_aa: CASSLGDRVYEQYF
v_call: TRBV28; cdr3_aa: CASSLGTGRTQETQYF
v_call: TRBV7-2; cdr3_aa: CASSNSGWNYGYTF
v_call: TRBV6-2/TRBV6-3; cdr3_aa: CASRTAGRTFQETQYF
v_call: TRBV27; cdr3_aa: CATSNEGLTDTQYF
v_call: TRBV7-2; cdr3_aa: CASSLTMDSYAGNQPQHF
v_call: TRBV28; cdr3_aa: CAIGRADAGTGELFF
v_call: TRBV7-9; cdr3_aa: CASSSSGTDTQYF
v_call: TRBV19; cdr3_aa: CASSIDGTGELFF
v_call: TRBV2; cdr3_aa: CASRTHRATNEKLFF
v_call: TRBV7-9; cdr3_aa: CASSLFAGVRGTQYF
v_call: TRBV13; cdr3_aa: CASSHHRDRYEQYF
v_call: TRBV20-1; cdr3_aa: CSARTGLGTDTQYF
v_call: TRBV18; cdr3_aa: CASSPDGPPGGNTIYF
v_call: TRBV28; cdr3_aa: CASSFGTGGRNEQFF
v_call: TRBV29-1; cdr3_aa: CSGGTGADNEQFF
v_call: TRBV7-2; cdr3_aa: CASSARGVTQYF
v_call: TRBV19; cdr3_aa: CASTPGERSNYGYTF
v_call: TRBV7-6; cdr3_aa: CASSRQGITEAFF
v_call: TRBV4-3; cdr3_aa: CASSQSPYTDTQYF
v_call: TRBV7-2; cdr3_aa: CASSFKPSKSWSSYNEQFF
v_call: TRBV19; cdr3_aa: CASSIDLAWDRNLYSDYSNQPQHF
v_call: TRBV7-2; cdr3_aa: CASSFGSLADTQYF
v_call: TRBV5-1; cdr3_aa: CASSLIGQGVDTQYF
v_call: TRBV18; cdr3_aa: CASSPYRGLGKNIQYF
v_call: TRBV2; cdr3_aa: CASSERGGQSHGYTF
v_call: TRBV6-5; cdr3_aa: CASSYSQGGVNTEAFF
v_call: TRBV29-1; cdr3_aa: CSAQGFLSYNEQFF
v_call: TRBV27; cdr3_aa: CASSLIALAGGDNEQFF
v_call: TRBV7-2; cdr3_aa: CASSVDRASNQPQHF
v_call: TRBV6-2/TRBV6-3; cdr3_aa: CASSSRDSNQPQHF
v_call: TRBV9; cdr3_aa: CASSVVEDTQYF
v_call: TRBV7-2; cdr3_aa: CASTSRTSGSSTQYF
v_call: TRBV18; cdr3_aa: CASSPPGASEQYF
v_call: TRBV18; cdr3_aa: CASSPPRTGGNEQFF
v_call: TRBV5-6; cdr3_aa: CASSFGFPGTSGGGSYNEQFF
v_call: TRBV12-5; cdr3_aa: CASGTSDSSLGETQYF
v_call: TRBV7-6; cdr3_aa: CASRRGLAGTNTGELFF
v_call: TRBV7-2; cdr3_aa: CASTPYGDTDTQYF
v_call: TRBV5-4; cdr3_aa: CASSLWSASQETQYF
v_call: TRBV20-1; cdr3_aa: CSARGRGRERYNEQFF
v_call: TRBV10-2; cdr3_aa: CASSDRDELFF
v_call: TRBV5-1; cdr3_aa: CASSLDYYGYTF
v_call: TRBV12-3/TRBV12-4; cdr3_aa: CASSLDSGGTGELFF
v_call: TRBV11-2; cdr3_aa: CASSTALIGDEQYF
v_call: TRBV28; cdr3_aa: CASRLGQGAYTIYF
v_call: TRBV7-9; cdr3_aa: CASTYGERLNYGYTF
v_call: TRBV9; cdr3_aa: CASSVDPGNDREQFF
v_call: TRBV2; cdr3_aa: CASSDTADTQYF